These T cell receptor beta chains were read from a single sample in a study of T-cell reconstitution after alpha-beta-depleted transplantation in children. TCRdb called the PCR reads again in MiXCR, with one record for every CDR3 protein. The data show approximately 400,000 distinct CDR3 sequences, approximately 11% seen once. The input for sequencing was PBMCs from the stem cell graft donor, taken from the stem cell graft. These receptors were obtained from a human donor who donated a stem cell graft to a child with acute myeloid leukemia. Each CDR3 is given without its conserved first and last residue.

>TRBJ2-7|TRBV29-1
SAEAPPTYEQY
>TRBJ2-2|TRBV20-1
SARDAVYGELF
>TRBJ2-3|TRBV6-1
ASSRTWGPDTQY
>TRBJ1-2|TRBV4-2
ASSQDPWGANYGYT
>TRBJ1-4|TRBV15
ATSSPGQGRHEKLF
>TRBJ2-3|TRBV3-1
ASSRSGGAPRTQY
>TRBJ1-2|TRBV29-1
SVERGTYGYT
>TRBJ2-1|TRBV12-3/TRBV12-4
ASTRRQIFNEQF
>TRBJ2-3|TRBV10-2
ASSEPSLGTDTQY
>TRBJ1-1|TRBV27
ASSFSTAANTEPF
>TRBJ1-2|TRBV9
ASSVAVQGIYGYT
>TRBJ2-3|TRBV20-1
SASQGSGDTQY
>TRBJ2-7|TRBV7-2
ASSRGGTTYEQY
>TRBJ1-1|TRBV7-9
ASLDSWNTEAF
>TRBJ2-5|TRBV5-1
ASSLSGAIQETQY
>TRBJ1-1|TRBV11-2
ASSLTELGTEAF
>TRBJ2-3|TRBV7-9
ASSKLAAFTDTQY
>TRBJ2-5|TRBV5-1
ASSLSGAHQETQY
>TRBJ2-1|TRBV11-2
ASSTYGGSYNEQF
>TRBJ2-7|TRBV20-1
SALTSEFPYEQY
>TRBJ1-5|TRBV7-9
ASSTDREHNQPQH
>TRBJ2-5|TRBV29-1
SVEDRLDRTQETQY
>TRBJ1-3|TRBV29-1
SAVGGTGNTIY
>TRBJ2-1|TRBV7-8
ASSLLGLAGGRDNEQF
>TRBJ2-1|TRBV4-3
ASSQVPPLAAVGAYNEQF
>TRBJ2-7|TRBV5-6
ASSLNRAYEQY
>TRBJ1-1|TRBV15
ATSRERNRGRGTEAF
>TRBJ2-1|TRBV7-8
ASSLAAEGNYNEQF
>TRBJ2-7|TRBV5-1
ASSFGLVIYEQY
>TRBJ2-7|TRBV12-3/TRBV12-4
ASRDGTWEKQY
>TRBJ2-3|TRBV29-1
SHVASGRADRTDTQY
>TRBJ1-2|TRBV12-3/TRBV12-4
ASSPRPGSGYT
>TRBJ2-3|TRBV20-1
SARRSGTDTQY
>TRBJ2-2|TRBV7-3
ASSLDSDTGELF
>TRBJ1-5|TRBV20-1
SAGGLGGNQPQH
>TRBJ1-3|TRBV20-1
SARDWQGAGNTIY
>TRBJ2-3|TRBV12-3/TRBV12-4
ASSMLRSTDTQY
>TRBJ1-1|TRBV27
ASSLGHHVRAF
>TRBJ2-4|TRBV7-2
ASSLARTSGQLAKNIQY
>TRBJ1-2|TRBV7-9
ASSLGDGGYT
>TRBJ2-2|TRBV7-2
ASKYRSGFTGELF
>TRBJ2-7|TRBV7-2
ASSGGTSGRSSYEQY
>TRBJ2-7|TRBV12-3/TRBV12-4
ASSCEQY
>TRBJ2-5|TRBV10-3
AIGTGNQETQY
>TRBJ1-5|TRBV30
AWSGRDYYNQPQH
>TRBJ2-7|TRBV20-1
SASMTGEAYEQY
>TRBJ2-1|TRBV20-1
SALGSYGRDYEQF
>TRBJ2-1|TRBV7-3
ASSLTGGHNEQF
>TRBJ2-6|TRBV7-2
ASSPGTSEANVLT
>TRBJ2-3|TRBV12-3/TRBV12-4
ASSPSWGTDTQY
>TRBJ2-2|TRBV20-1
SADTRDTGELF
>TRBJ2-3|TRBV20-1
SARVVAMRGVADTQY
>TRBJ2-2|TRBV12-3/TRBV12-4
ASAFWREGPGGELF
>TRBJ1-2|TRBV6-5
ASSYSPGSGYT
>TRBJ2-1|TRBV12-3/TRBV12-4
ASSLWGRASSYNEQF
>TRBJ2-5|TRBV4-3
ASSQDREATQY
>TRBJ1-2|TRBV7-9
ASSLGPARVYGYT